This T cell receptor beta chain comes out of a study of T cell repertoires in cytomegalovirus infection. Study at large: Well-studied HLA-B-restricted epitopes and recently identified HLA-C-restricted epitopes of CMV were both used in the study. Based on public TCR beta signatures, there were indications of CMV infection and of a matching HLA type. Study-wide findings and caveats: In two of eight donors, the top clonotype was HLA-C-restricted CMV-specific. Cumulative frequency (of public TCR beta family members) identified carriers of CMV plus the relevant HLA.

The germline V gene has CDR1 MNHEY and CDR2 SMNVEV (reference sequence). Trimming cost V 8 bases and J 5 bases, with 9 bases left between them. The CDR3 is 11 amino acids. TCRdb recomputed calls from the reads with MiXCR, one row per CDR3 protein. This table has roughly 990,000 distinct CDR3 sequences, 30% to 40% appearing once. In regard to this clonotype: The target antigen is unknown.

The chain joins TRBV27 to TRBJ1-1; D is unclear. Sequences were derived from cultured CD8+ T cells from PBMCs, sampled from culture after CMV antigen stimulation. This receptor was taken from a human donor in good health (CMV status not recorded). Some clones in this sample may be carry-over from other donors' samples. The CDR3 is CASLGRTEAFF. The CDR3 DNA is TGTGCCAGCCTGGGTCGGACTGAAGCTTTCTTT.